The next 8 T cell receptor beta chains were all read from a single sample in a study of blood T cells in healthy people across ages. With a J-beta primer mix and a sample-barcoded 5' primer, a second PCR ran about 6 to 11 cycles. MiXCR was run by TCRdb on the 5' RACE reads, yielding one entry per CDR3 protein. The sample includes more than 1,400,000 distinct CDR3 sequences, 42% of them seen just once. The sample taken for sequencing was blood. These receptors were taken from a woman under 30 in good health.

V gene TRBV20-1 combines with J gene TRBJ1-2; a possible D gene is TRBD1 (6 bases). Germline V gene data show CDR1 as DFQATT and CDR2 as SNEGSKA (reference sequence). V lost 6 bases and J 5 bases, leaving 16 bases between the germline ends. The CDR3 is 13 amino acids. For the CDR3, the DNA is TGCAGTGCCGAAAACAGGGAAGAGTATGGCTACACCTTC. Its protein product is CSAENREEYGYTF.

This chain connects TRBV5-1 to TRBJ2-7, with TRBD1 identical over 10 bases. Germline V lookup: CDR1 SGHRS, CDR2 YFSETQ. This CDR3 is built from 16 residues. J was trimmed by 5 bases and V by 4 bases; bases with no gene match: 12. The DNA of the CDR3 is TGCGCCAGCAGCCCACAACCCGACAGGGGGCTCAACGAGCAGTACTTC. It encodes CASSPQPDRGLNEQYF.

The chain links TRBV12-3 or TRBV12-4 to TRBJ2-7; TRBD2 aligns across 10 bases. The ends lost 6 bases at V and 7 bases at J; junction bases unmatched: 12. The CDR3 is 15 amino acids. The CDR3 DNA sequence: TGTGCCAGCAGGCCCACTAGCGGGGAAGACAATGAGCAGTACTTC. Its translation: CASRPTSGEDNEQYF.

The sample holds one count of this clonotype. The chain couples TRBV7-2 to TRBJ2-4; TRBD1 matches at 9 bases. CDR1 is SGHTA and CDR2 is FQGNSA in the germline V gene. Germline trimming cut 5 bases from V and 13 bases from J; bases unmatched to any gene: 15. The CDR3 is 15 residues long. The CDR3 DNA reads as TGTGCCAGCAGCACCAGGACAGGGGTGATATGGGAGCAGTACTTC. Encoded protein: CASSTRTGVIWEQYF. Full variable domain (rest looked up from reference TRBV7-2 and TRBJ2-4): GAGVSQSPSNKVTEKGKDVELRCDPISGHTALYWYRQSLGQGLEFLIYFQGNSAPDKSGLPSDRFSAERTGGSVSTLTIQRTQQEDSAVYLCASSTRTGVIWEQYFGAGTRLSVL.

The sample holds a few counts of this clonotype. J is TRBJ1-6 and V is TRBV30, with no clear D. Germline CDR1 is GTSNPN and CDR2 is SVGIG (reference sequence). Trimming left V 4 bases short and J 10 bases short, with 11 bases between. The CDR3 covers 12 residues. CDR3 DNA: TGTGCCTGGACTACCTATGGATCACCCCTCCACTTT. Its protein is CAWTTYGSPLHF.

CDR3 loop: CASSVEGDYNEQFF. The DNA for the CDR3 is TGTGCCAGCAGCGTAGAAGGGGATTACAATGAGCAGTTCTTC. This rearrangement joins TRBV9 to TRBJ2-1, with TRBD1 as a possible D gene (5 bases). V gave up 0 bases and J gave up 4 bases, with 8 bases separating them. Germline lookup yields CDR1 SGDLS and CDR2 YYNGEE. There are 14 residues in the CDR3.

CDR3 DNA: TGTGCCAGCACCCCATCCGAGGGGGGAATCTCTGGAAACACCATATATTTT. Residues: CASTPSEGGISGNTIYF. V gene TRBV21-1 combines with J gene TRBJ1-3; the table names TRBD1, a call not compared with the DNA. TRBV21-1 is given as a pseudogene. The CDR3 loop spans 17 amino acids.

V usage is TRBV11-2 and J usage is TRBJ2-1; no clear D. Germline CDR1 and CDR2: SGHAT and FQNNGV. The V and J ends lost 5 bases and 4 bases respectively, with 12 bases between them. CDR3 length: 14 amino acids. CDR3 residues: CASSQVESYNEQFF. The CDR3 coding sequence is TGTGCCAGCAGCCAAGTAGAATCTTACAATGAGCAGTTCTTC.